These 18 T cell receptor beta chains were all obtained from the same sample, sequenced in a study of T cells in Graves' hyperthyroidism and ophthalmopathy. RNA transcripts yielded amplified TCR beta CDR3 regions. During a first-round RT-PCR of the TCR CDR3, the HTBI primer set was used. TCRdb used MiXCR to reprocess the multiplex PCR reads, holding one entry per CDR3 protein. The table lists roughly 400,000 distinct CDR3 sequences, 15% to 19% of them singletons. Sequencing input: blood. Receptors were obtained from a woman under 30 with Graves' hyperthyroidism that later progressed to Graves' ophthalmopathy.

This clonotype was recorded a few times. This sequence joins TRBV10-2 and TRBJ2-2; maybe TRBD1 (5 bases). Germline CDR1 and CDR2: WSHSY and SAAADI. There are 18 residues in the CDR3. The ends were cut back, 4 bases at V and 4 bases at J, with 22 bases in the middle. Written as DNA, the CDR3 is TGCGCCAGCAGTGCAGGGCCAGGGCGTTTCGTAGGCACCGGGGAGCTGTTTTTT. Its translation: CASSAGPGRFVGTGELFF.

This clonotype has just a few counts. The chain is built from TRBV7-9 and TRBJ1-1, with a tentative D call TRBD1 (5 bases). This CDR3 has 14 residues. V was shortened by 4 bases and J by 5 bases, with 14 bases between the two germline ends. The V gene's germline CDR1 is SEHNR and CDR2 FQNEAQ (reference sequence). The CDR3 nucleotides are TGTGCCAGCAGCTCCCCAAATGGGGGAACTGAAGCTTTCTTT. This sequence encodes CASSSPNGGTEAFF.

This chain connects TRBV7-9 to TRBJ2-5, with D uncertain. V was cut by 2 bases and J by 1 base, with 11 bases left in between. CDR1 is SEHNR and CDR2 is FQNEAQ in the germline V gene (reference sequence). The length of the CDR3 is 15 residues. In DNA form, the CDR3 reads TGTGCCAGCAGCTTACCAAGGTCAGGCCAAGAGACCCAGTACTTC. Protein product: CASSLPRSGQETQYF.

This clonotype showed up many times. This sequence joins TRBV20-1 and TRBJ2-7, with TRBD1 identical over 9 bases. The CDR3 runs 15 residues. J gave up 6 bases and V 2 bases, and 11 bases lay outside the gene matches. CDR1 and CDR2 from the germline V gene are DFQATT and SNEGSKA (reference sequence). CDR3 sequence reads: CSARSRDRALFEQYF. As DNA, the CDR3 is TGCAGTGCTAGAAGCCGGGACAGGGCTCTTTTCGAGCAGTACTTC.

This clonotype occurred many times. The V and J genes are TRBV7-9 and TRBJ2-3; D ambiguous. The germline V gene encodes CDR1 SEHNR and CDR2 FQNEAQ (reference sequence). Between the trimmed V and J ends, which lost 1 base and 4 bases, there was a span of 9 bases. The CDR3 spans 14 residues. The CDR3 reads CASSLGDFADTQYF. For the CDR3, the DNA is TGTGCCAGCAGCTTAGGCGATTTCGCAGATACGCAGTATTTT.

The chain is built from TRBV20-1 and TRBJ1-2, with no clear D. CDR3 length equals 13 residues. The ends were cut back, 4 bases at V and 8 bases at J, with 17 bases in the middle. The germline V gene has CDR1 DFQATT and CDR2 SNEGSKA (reference sequence). In DNA form, the CDR3 reads TGCAGTGCTACTGGACCCGCCGATTGGGGCTACACCTTC. This gives the protein CSATGPADWGYTF.

At least ten counts were recorded for this clonotype. The chain links TRBV28 to TRBJ2-7, with TRBD2 identical over 7 bases. Germline assignment: CDR1 MDHEN and CDR2 SYDVKM. With V trimmed by 5 bases and J by 4 bases, 11 bases remained unmatched. This CDR3 spans 15 amino acids. CDR3 bases: TGTGCCAGCAGTCCAGCAGCCTCCGGGGGGTACGAGCAGTACTTC. Translation: CASSPAASGGYEQYF.

This clonotype has only a few counts. The rearrangement joins TRBV12-3 or TRBV12-4 to TRBJ2-6, with a weak D call TRBD1 (5 bases). V was cut by 6 bases and J by 0 bases, with 18 bases left in between. This CDR3 spans 18 amino acids. CDR3 sequence reads: CASSSGDRALSGANVLTF. DNA of the CDR3: TGTGCCAGCAGCTCCGGAGACAGAGCACTCTCTGGGGCCAACGTCCTGACTTTC.

This clonotype was detected ten times or more. This chain uses TRBV5-1 with TRBJ1-1; no clear D. Germline-derived CDR1 and CDR2 are SGHRS and YFSETQ. The CDR3 spans 13 residues. Trimming left V 4 bases short and J 5 bases short, with 12 bases between. Written as DNA, the CDR3 is TGCGCCAGCAGCCGAATAGAGGAAACTGAAGCTTTCTTT. Its translation: CASSRIEETEAFF.

This clonotype has at least ten counts. The J gene is TRBJ2-5, the V gene TRBV7-6; TRBD1 matches 11 bases. The trim removed 4 bases at V and 3 bases at J, leaving 10 bases unmatched. Germline V gives CDR1 SGHVS, CDR2 FNYEAQ. The CDR3 is made up of 17 amino acids. This CDR3 is CASSSRRTGGGKETQYF. Here the CDR3 DNA reads TGTGCCAGCAGCTCCCGACGGACAGGGGGCGGTAAAGAGACCCAGTACTTC.

The V and J genes are TRBV29-1 and TRBJ2-7; no reliable D call. Trimming removed 0 bases from V and 2 bases from J, with 14 bases in between. The germline CDR1 and CDR2 sequences are SQVTM and ANQGSEA. The CDR3 is made up of 15 amino acids. CDR3 loop: CSVEDPDGQTYEQYF. The CDR3 region has the DNA TGCAGCGTTGAAGATCCGGACGGCCAAACCTACGAGCAGTACTTC.

This clonotype was found a few times. This chain connects TRBV16 to TRBJ1-2; D possibly corresponds to TRBD1 (5 bases). The CDR3 sequence is 16 residues long. Germline-derived CDR1 and CDR2 are KGHSY and FQNENV. Trimming removed 1 base at V and 6 bases at J, with 18 bases between. CDR3 sequence (DNA): TGTGCCAGCAGCCAATACGATGGGGGGAGAAGACATGGCTACACCTTC. Its protein is CASSQYDGGRRHGYTF.

The table lists this clonotype with many counts. The rearrangement joins TRBV7-2 to TRBJ1-1; D unresolved. V was pared by 1 base and J by 1 base, with 4 bases between. Germline V CDR1 and CDR2: SGHTA, FQGNSA. The CDR3 extends over 13 amino acids. CDR3 loop: CASSLGKNTEAFF. CDR3 in DNA: TGTGCCAGCAGCTTAGGGAAGAACACTGAAGCTTTCTTT.

In this sample, this clonotype turned up many times. The rearrangement joins TRBV28 to TRBJ1-2; D is unclear. Germline loops: CDR1 MDHEN, CDR2 SYDVKM. V was shortened by 2 bases and J by 6 bases, with 10 bases between the two germline ends. The CDR3 loop spans 13 amino acids. In nucleotides, the CDR3 is TGTGCCAGCAGTTTAAACAGCCCCCATGGCTACACCTTC. Protein sequence: CASSLNSPHGYTF.

The rearrangement uses TRBV28 and TRBJ1-1; possible D gene TRBD1, 6 bases. Germline V CDR1 and CDR2: MDHEN, SYDVKM. Trimming pared 7 bases from V and 7 bases from J, leaving 19 bases between. This CDR3 spans 14 amino acids. CDR3 sequence: CASTIRGGRGEAFF. The CDR3 coding sequence is TGTGCCAGCACCATTAGGGGGGGCAGGGGTGAAGCTTTCTTT.

This clonotype was observed a handful of times. The chain is built from TRBV24-1 and TRBJ2-5; tentative D call: TRBD1 (7 bases). The CDR3 consists of 14 residues. Germline V gene data show CDR1 as KGHDR and CDR2 as SFDVKD. V was cut by 4 bases and J by 4 bases, with 12 bases left in between. CDR3 sequence reads: CATSDQGGGETQYF. The CDR3 DNA sequence: TGTGCCACCAGTGACCAGGGGGGTGGAGAGACCCAGTACTTC.

This clonotype was seen many times. This chain connects TRBV28 to TRBJ2-4; TRBD1 aligns across 7 bases. V lost 6 bases to trimming and J lost 0 bases; unmatched junction nucleotides: 11. This CDR3 contains 17 residues. CDR1 and CDR2 (germline): MDHEN, SYDVKM. CDR3 protein: CASRRTTGVIAKNIQYF. CDR3 bases: TGTGCCAGCAGACGGACCACAGGGGTAATAGCCAAAAACATTCAGTACTTC.

The chain combines TRBV7-9 with TRBJ2-7, with a weak D call TRBD2 (5 bases). CDR3 length equals 12 residues. V gave up 3 bases and J gave up 6 bases, with 9 bases separating them. Germline values: CDR1 SEHNR, CDR2 FQNEAQ (reference sequence). The CDR3 sequence is CASSFGSPEQYF. CDR3 nucleotides: TGTGCCAGCAGCTTTGGGAGCCCCGAGCAGTACTTC.